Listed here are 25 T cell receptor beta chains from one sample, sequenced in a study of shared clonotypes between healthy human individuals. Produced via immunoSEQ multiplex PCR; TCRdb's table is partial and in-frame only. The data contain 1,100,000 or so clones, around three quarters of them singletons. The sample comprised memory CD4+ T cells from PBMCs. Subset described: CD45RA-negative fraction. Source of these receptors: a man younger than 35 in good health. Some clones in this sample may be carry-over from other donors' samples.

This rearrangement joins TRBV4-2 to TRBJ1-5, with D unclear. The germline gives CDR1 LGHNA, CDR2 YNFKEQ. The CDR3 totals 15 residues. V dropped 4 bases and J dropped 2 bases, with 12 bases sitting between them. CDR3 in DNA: TGTGCCAGCAGCCCTGTTGTGAGTGGCAATCAGCCCCAGCATTTT. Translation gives CASSPVVSGNQPQHF.

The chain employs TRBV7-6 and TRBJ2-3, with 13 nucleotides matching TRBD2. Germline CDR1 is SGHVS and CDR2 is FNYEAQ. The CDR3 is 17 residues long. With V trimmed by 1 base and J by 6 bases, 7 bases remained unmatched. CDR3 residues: CASSLVGTSGDVDTQYF. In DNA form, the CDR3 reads TGTGCCAGCAGCTTAGTGGGGACTAGCGGGGATGTGGATACGCAGTATTTT.

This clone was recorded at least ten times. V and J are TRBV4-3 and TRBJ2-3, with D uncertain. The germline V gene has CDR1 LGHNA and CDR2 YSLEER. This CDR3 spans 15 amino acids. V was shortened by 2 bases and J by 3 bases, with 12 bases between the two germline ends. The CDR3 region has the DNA TGCGCCAGCAGCCAACGGCAGGTGGGGACAGATACGCAGTATTTT. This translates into CASSQRQVGTDTQYF.

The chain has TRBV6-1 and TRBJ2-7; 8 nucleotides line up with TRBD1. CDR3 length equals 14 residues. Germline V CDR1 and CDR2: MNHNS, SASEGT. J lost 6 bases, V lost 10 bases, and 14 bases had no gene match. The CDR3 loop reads CATLRTGLEGEQYF. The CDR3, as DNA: TGTGCCACCTTGAGGACAGGGCTTGAAGGCGAGCAGTACTTC.

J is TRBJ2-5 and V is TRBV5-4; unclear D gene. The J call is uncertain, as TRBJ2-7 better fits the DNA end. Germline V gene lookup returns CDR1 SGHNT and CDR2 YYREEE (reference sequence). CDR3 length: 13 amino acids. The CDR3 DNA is TGTGCCAGCAGCACAAGAACTGGGGACGAGCAGTACTTC. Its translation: CASSTRTGDEQYF.

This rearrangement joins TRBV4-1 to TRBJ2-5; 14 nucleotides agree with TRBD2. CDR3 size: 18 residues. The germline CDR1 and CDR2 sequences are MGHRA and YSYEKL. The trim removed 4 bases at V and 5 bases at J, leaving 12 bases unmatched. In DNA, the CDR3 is TGCGCCAGCAGCCGGGGAGGACTAGCGGGAGGCCCTAGGGAGACCCAGTACTTC. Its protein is CASSRGGLAGGPRETQYF.

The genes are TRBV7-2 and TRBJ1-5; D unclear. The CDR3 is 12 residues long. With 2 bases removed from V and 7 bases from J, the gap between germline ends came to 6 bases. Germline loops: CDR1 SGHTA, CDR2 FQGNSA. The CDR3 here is CASSLLGQPQHF. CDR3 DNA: TGTGCCAGCAGCTTATTGGGCCAGCCCCAGCATTTT. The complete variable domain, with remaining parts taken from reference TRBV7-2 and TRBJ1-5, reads GAGVSQSPSNKVTEKGKDVELRCDPISGHTALYWYRQSLGQGLEFLIYFQGNSAPDKSGLPSDRFSAERTGGSVSTLTIQRTQQEDSAVYLCASSLLGQPQHFGDGTRLSIL.

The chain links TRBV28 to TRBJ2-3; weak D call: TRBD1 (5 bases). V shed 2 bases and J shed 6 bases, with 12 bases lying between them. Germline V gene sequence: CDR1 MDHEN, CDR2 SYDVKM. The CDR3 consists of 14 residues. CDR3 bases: TGTGCCAGCAGTTTACAGGGTTTTACGGATACGCAGTATTTT. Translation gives CASSLQGFTDTQYF.

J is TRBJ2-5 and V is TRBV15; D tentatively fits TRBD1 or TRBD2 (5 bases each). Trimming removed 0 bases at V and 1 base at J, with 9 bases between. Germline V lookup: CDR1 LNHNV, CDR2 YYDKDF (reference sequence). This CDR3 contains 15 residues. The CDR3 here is CATSRDLGGQETQYF. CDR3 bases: TGTGCCACCAGCAGAGATCTTGGGGGCCAAGAGACCCAGTACTTC.

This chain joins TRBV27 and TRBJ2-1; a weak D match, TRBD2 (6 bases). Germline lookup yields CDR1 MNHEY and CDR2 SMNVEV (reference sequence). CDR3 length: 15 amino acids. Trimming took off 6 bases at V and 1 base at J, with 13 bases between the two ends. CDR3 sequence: CASSPRRGSYNEQFF. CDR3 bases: TGTGCCAGCAGCCCCCGGCGGGGTTCCTACAATGAGCAGTTCTTC.

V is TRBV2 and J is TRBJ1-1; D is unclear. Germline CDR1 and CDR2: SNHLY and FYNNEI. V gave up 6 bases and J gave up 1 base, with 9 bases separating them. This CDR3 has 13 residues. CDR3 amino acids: CASSPRKNTEAFF. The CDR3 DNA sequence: TGTGCCAGCAGCCCCCGCAAGAACACTGAAGCTTTCTTT.

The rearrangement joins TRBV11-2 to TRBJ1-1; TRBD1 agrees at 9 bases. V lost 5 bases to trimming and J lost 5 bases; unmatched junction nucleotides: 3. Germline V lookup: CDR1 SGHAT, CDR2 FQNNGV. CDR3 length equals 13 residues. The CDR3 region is CASSPGTGTEAFF. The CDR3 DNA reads TGTGCCAGCAGCCCTGGGACAGGGACTGAAGCTTTCTTT.

This chain's CDR3 is CASSVGGLAGKETQYF. CDR3 nucleotides: TGTGCCAGCAGCGTCGGAGGACTAGCGGGAAAAGAGACCCAGTACTTC. This chain uses TRBV9 with TRBJ2-5; 12 bases are shared with TRBD2. Trimming took 2 bases from V and 3 from J; bases not matched to a gene: 5. CDR1 is SGDLS and CDR2 is YYNGEE in the germline V gene. The CDR3 is made up of 16 amino acids. The full variable domain, rest sourced from reference TRBV9 and TRBJ2-5, is DSGVTQTPKHLITATGQRVTLRCSPRSGDLSVYWYQQSLDQGLQFLIQYYNGEERAKGNILERFSAQQFPDLHSELNLSSLELGDSALYFCASSVGGLAGKETQYFGPGTRLLVL.

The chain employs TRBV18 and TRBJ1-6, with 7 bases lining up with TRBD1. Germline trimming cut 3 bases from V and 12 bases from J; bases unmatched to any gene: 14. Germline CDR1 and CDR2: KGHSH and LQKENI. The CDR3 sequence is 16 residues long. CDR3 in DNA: TGTGCCAGCTCACCCGACAGGGTGGACGTGGGTCTACCCCTCCACTTT. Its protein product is CASSPDRVDVGLPLHF.

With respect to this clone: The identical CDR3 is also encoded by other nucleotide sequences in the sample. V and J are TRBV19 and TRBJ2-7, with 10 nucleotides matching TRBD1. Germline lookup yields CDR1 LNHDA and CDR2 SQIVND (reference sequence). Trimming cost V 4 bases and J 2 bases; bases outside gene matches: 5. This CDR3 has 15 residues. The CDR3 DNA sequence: TGTGCCAGTAGTACCCGGGACAGGGGACCCTACGAGCAGTACTTC. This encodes CASSTRDRGPYEQYF.

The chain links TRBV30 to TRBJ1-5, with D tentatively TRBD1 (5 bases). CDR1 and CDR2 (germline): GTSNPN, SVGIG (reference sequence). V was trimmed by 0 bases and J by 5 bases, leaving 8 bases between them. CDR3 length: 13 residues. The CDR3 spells CAWSVDRYQPQHF. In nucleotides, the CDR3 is TGTGCCTGGAGTGTAGACAGATATCAGCCCCAGCATTTT. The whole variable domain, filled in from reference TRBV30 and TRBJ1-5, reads SQTIHQWPATLVQPVGSPLSLECTVEGTSNPNLYWYRQAAGRGLQLLFYSVGIGQISSEVPQNLSASRPQDRQFILSSKKLLLSDSGFYLCAWSVDRYQPQHFGDGTRLSIL.

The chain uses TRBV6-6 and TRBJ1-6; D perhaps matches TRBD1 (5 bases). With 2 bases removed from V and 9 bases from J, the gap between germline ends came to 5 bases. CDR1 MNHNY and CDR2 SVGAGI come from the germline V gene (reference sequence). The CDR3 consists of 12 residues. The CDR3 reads CASSYGASPLHF. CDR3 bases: TGTGCCAGCAGTTACGGGGCTTCACCCCTCCACTTT.

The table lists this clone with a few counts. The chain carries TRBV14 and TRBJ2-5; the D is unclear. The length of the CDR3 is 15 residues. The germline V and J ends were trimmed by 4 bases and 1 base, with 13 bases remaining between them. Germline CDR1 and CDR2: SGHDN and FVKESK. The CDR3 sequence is CASSLDSFFQETQYF. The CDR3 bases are TGTGCCAGCAGCCTAGACTCCTTTTTCCAAGAGACCCAGTACTTC.

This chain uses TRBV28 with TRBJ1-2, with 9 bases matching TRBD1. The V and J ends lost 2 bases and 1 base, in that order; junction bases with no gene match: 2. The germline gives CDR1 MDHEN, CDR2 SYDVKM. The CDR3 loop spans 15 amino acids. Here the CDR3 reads CASSLGTGINYGYTF. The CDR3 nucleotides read TGTGCCAGCAGTTTAGGGACAGGGATTAACTATGGCTACACCTTC.

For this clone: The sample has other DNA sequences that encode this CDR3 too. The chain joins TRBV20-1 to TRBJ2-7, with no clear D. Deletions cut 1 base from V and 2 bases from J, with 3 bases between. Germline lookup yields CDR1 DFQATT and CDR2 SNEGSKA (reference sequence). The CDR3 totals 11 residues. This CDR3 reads CSARAPYEQYF. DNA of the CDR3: TGCAGTGCTAGAGCGCCCTACGAGCAGTACTTC.

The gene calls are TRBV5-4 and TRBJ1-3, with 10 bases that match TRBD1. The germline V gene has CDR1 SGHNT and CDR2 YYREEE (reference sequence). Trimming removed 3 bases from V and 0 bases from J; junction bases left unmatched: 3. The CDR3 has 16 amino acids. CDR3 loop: CASSSGTGVSGNTIYF. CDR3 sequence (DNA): TGTGCCAGCAGCTCCGGGACAGGGGTCTCTGGAAACACCATATATTTT.

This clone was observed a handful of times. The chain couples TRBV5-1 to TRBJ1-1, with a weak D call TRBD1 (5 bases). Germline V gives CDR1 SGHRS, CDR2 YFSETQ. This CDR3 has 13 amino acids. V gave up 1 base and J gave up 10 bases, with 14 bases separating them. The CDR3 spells CASSLSAQGLAFF. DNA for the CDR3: TGCGCCAGCAGCTTGAGTGCGCAGGGATTAGCTTTCTTT.

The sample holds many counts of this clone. CDR3 bases: TGTGCCAGCAGTGAATGGAGTGAGCAGTTCTTC. Its protein is CASSEWSEQFF. V usage is TRBV2 and J usage is TRBJ2-1; D not resolved. CDR1 SNHLY and CDR2 FYNNEI come from the germline V gene. This CDR3 is built from 11 residues. V lost 2 bases, J lost 9 bases, and 5 bases lay in between. Variable domain in full (rest from reference TRBV2 and TRBJ2-1): EPEVTQTPSHQVTQMGQEVILRCVPISNHLYFYWYRQILGQKVEFLVSFYNNEISEKSEIFDDQFSVERPDGSNFTLKIRSTKLEDSAMYFCASSEWSEQFFGPGTRLTVL.

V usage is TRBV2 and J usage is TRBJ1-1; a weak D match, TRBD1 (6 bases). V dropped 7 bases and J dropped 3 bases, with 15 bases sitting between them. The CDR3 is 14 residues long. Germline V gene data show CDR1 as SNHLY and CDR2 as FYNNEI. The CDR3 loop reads CASNDWGGYTEAFF. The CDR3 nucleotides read TGTGCCAGCAACGATTGGGGGGGCTACACTGAAGCTTTCTTT.

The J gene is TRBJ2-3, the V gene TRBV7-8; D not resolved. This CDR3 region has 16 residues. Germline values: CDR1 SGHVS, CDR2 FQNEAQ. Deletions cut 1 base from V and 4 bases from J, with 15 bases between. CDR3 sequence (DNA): TGTGCCAGCAGCTTAGGCAGACTTTTACTCTCAGATACGCAGTATTTT. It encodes CASSLGRLLLSDTQYF.